Following are 2 T cell receptor beta chains from one sample sequenced in a study of glioma-infiltrating T cells after dendritic cell vaccination. Some clones are missing from TCRdb's copy, which holds only in-frame ones; the method was immunoSEQ multiplex PCR. The profile shows roughly 100,000 clones, 90% of them singletons. Sample time point: after dendritic cell vaccination, including at tumor progression/relapse. Sample: blood, taken after dendritic cell vaccination. These receptors came from a human donor with glioblastoma.

This clone has only one observation. The V call is TRBV19, the J call TRBJ1-5; D remains ambiguous. Deletions cut 4 bases from V and 5 bases from J, with 15 bases between. The CDR3 has 15 residues. CDR1 LNHDA and CDR2 SQIVND come from the germline V gene (reference sequence). Written as DNA, the CDR3 is TGTGCCAGTAGTAAGTCGACGAACAGTTATCAGCCCCAGCATTTT. Protein: CASSKSTNSYQPQHF.

The chain couples TRBV7-6 to TRBJ2-1, with TRBD1 matching over 8 bases. V trimming: 5 bases; J trimming: 5 bases; junction bases outside the gene matches: 5. Germline CDR1 and CDR2: SGHVS and FNYEAQ. The CDR3 loop spans 14 amino acids. CDR3 nucleotides: TGTGCCAGCAGCCAACAGGGGGAGGACAATGAGCAGTTCTTC. It is translated as CASSQQGEDNEQFF.